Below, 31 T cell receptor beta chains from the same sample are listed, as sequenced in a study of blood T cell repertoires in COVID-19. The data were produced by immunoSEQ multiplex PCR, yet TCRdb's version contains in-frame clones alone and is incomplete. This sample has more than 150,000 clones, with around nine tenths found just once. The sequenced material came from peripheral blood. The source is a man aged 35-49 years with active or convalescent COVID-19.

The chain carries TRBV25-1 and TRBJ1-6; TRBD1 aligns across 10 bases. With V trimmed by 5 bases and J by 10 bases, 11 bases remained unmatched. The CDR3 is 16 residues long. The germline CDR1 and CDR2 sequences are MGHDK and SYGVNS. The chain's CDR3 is CASSPLGTGEMSPLHF. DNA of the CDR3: TGTGCCAGCAGTCCCTTAGGGACAGGGGAAATGTCACCCCTCCACTTT. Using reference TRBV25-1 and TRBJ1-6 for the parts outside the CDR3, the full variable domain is EADIYQTPRYLVIGTGKKITLECSQTMGHDKMYWYQQDPGMELHLIHYSYGVNSTEKGDLSSESTVSRIRTEHFPLTLESARPSHTSQYLCASSPLGTGEMSPLHFGNGTRLTVT.

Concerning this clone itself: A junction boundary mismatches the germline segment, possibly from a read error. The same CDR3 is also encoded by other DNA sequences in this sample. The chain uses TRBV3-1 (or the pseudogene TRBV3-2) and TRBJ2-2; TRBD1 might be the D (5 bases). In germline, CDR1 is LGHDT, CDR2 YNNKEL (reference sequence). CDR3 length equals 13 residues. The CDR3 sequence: CASSQTETGELFF. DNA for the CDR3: TGTGCTAGCAGCCAGACAGAGACCGGGGAGCTGTTTTTT.

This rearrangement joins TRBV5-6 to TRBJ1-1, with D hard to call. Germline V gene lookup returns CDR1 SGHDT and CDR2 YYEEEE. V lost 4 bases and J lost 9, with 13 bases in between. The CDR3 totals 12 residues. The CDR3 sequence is CASSPTGGQAFF. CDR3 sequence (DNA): TGTGCCAGCAGCCCCACGGGAGGGCAAGCTTTCTTT.

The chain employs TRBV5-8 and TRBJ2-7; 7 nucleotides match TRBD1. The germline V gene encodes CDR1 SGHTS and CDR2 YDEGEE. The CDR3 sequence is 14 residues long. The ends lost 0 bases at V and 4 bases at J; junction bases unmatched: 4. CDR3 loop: CASSLGDREYEQYF. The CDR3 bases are TGTGCCAGCAGCTTGGGTGACAGGGAGTACGAGCAGTACTTC.

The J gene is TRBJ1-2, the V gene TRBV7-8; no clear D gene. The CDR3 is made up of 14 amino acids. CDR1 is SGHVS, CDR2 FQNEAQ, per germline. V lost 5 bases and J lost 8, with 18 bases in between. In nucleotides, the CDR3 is TGTGCCAGCAGCCCAGTGGAGGGAAGTGGCGGCTACACCTTC. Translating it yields CASSPVEGSGGYTF.

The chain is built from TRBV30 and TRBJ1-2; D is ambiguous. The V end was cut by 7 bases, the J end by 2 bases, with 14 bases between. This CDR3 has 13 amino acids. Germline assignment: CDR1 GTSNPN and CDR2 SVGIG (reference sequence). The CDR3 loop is CASRASGNYGYTF. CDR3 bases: TGTGCCTCTCGGGCCTCGGGGAACTATGGCTACACCTTC.

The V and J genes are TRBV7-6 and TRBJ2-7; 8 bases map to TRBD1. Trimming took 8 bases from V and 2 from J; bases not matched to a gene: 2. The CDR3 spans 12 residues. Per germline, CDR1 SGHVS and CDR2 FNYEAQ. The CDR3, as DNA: TGTGCCAGCGGACAGGGTACCTACGAGCAGTACTTC. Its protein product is CASGQGTYEQYF.

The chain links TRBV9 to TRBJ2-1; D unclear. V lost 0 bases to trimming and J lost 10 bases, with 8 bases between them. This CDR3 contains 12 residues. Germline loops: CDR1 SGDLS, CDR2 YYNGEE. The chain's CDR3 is CASSVESTEQFF. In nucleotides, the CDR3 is TGTGCCAGCAGCGTAGAGAGCACCGAGCAGTTCTTC.

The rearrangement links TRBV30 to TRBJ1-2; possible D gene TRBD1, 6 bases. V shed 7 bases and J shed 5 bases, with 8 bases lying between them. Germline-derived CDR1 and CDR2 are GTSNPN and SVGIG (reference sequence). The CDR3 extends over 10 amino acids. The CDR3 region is CAYRVYGYTF. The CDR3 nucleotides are TGTGCCTACAGGGTTTATGGCTACACCTTC.

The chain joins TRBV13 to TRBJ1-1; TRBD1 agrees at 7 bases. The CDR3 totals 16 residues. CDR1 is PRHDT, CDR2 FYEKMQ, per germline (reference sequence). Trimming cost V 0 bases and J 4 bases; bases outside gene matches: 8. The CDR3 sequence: CASSLGAAGGGTEAFF. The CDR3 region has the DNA TGTGCCAGCAGCTTAGGCGCGGCAGGGGGAGGCACTGAAGCTTTCTTT.

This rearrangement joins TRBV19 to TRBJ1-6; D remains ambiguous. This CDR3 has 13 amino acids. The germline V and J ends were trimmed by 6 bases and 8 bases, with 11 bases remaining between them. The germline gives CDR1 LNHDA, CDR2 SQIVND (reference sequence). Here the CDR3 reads CASRGQDYSPLHF. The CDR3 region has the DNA TGTGCCAGTAGGGGTCAGGATTATTCACCCCTCCACTTT.

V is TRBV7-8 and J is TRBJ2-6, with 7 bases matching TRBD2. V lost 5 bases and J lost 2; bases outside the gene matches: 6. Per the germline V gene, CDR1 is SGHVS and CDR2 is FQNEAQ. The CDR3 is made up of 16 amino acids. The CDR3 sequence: CASSPYGGAGANVLTF. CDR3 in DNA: TGTGCCAGCAGCCCCTATGGGGGGGCTGGGGCCAACGTCCTGACTTTC.

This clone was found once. The CDR3 sequence is CAWTGSTEAFF. CDR3 in DNA: TGTGCCTGGACAGGGTCCACTGAAGCTTTCTTT. The rearrangement links TRBV30 to TRBJ1-1; the D gene is possibly TRBD1 (5 bases). The CDR3 consists of 11 residues. Trimming removed 4 bases from V and 4 bases from J, with 7 bases in between. Germline CDR1 GTSNPN, CDR2 SVGIG (reference sequence).

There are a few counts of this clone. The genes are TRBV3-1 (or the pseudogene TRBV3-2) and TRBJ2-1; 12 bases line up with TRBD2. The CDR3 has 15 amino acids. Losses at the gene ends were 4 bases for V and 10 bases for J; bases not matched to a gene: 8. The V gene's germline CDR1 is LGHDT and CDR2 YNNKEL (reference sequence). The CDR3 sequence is CASSLNPGLAGEQFF. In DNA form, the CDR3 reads TGTGCCAGCAGCCTAAATCCGGGACTAGCGGGCGAGCAGTTCTTC.

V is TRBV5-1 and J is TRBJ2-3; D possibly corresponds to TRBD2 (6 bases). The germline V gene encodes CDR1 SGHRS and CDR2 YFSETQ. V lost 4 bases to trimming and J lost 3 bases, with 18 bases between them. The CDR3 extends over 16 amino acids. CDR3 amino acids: CASSHGGLAGTDTQYF. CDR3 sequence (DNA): TGCGCCAGCAGCCACGGAGGGCTAGCTGGGACAGATACGCAGTATTTT.

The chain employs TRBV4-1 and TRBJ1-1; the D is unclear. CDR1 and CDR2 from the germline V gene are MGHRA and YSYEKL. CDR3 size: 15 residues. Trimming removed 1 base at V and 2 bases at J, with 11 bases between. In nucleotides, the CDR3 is TGCGCCAGCAGCCAAGGTCCGCCGACAAACACTGAAGCTTTCTTT. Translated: CASSQGPPTNTEAFF.

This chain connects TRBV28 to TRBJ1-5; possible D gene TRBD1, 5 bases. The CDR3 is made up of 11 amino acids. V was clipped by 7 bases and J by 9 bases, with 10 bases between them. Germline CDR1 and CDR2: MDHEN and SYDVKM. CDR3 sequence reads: CASTAGGPQHF. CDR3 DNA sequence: TGTGCCAGCACGGCGGGGGGGCCCCAGCATTTT.

CDR3 in DNA: TGTGCCAGCAGCTTAGATTTTAGAGGCTACACCTTC. Translated: CASSLDFRGYTF. The genes are TRBV11-2 and TRBJ1-2; no reliable D call. Germline assignment: CDR1 SGHAT and CDR2 FQNNGV. This CDR3 spans 12 amino acids. V lost 0 bases and J lost 8, with 7 bases in between.

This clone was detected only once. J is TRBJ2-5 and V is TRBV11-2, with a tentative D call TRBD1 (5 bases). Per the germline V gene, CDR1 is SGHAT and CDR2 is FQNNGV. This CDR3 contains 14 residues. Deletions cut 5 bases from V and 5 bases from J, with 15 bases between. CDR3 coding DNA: TGTGCCAGCAGCCTATCGACAGTTGGGGAGACCCAGTACTTC. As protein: CASSLSTVGETQYF.

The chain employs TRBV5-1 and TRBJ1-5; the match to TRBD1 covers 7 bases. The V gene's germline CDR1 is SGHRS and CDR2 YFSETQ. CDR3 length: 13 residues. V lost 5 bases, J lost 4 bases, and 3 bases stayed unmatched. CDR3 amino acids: CASRGQPNQPQHF. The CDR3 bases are TGCGCCAGCAGGGGACAGCCGAATCAGCCCCAGCATTTT.

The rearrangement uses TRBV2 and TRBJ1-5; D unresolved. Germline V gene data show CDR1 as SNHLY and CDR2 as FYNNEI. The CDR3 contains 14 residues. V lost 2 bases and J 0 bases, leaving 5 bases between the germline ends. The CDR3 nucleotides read TGTGCCAGCAGTGAATTGAGTAGCAATCAGCCCCAGCATTTT. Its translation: CASSELSSNQPQHF. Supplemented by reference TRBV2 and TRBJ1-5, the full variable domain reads EPEVTQTPSHQVTQMGQEVILRCVPISNHLYFYWYRQILGQKVEFLVSFYNNEISEKSEIFDDQFSVERPDGSNFTLKIRSTKLEDSAMYFCASSELSSNQPQHFGDGTRLSIL.

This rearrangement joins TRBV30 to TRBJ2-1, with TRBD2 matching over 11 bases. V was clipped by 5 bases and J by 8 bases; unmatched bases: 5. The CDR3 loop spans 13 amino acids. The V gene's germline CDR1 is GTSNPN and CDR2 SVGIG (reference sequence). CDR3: CAWGLAGHYEQFF. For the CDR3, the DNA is TGTGCCTGGGGACTAGCGGGTCACTATGAGCAGTTCTTC.

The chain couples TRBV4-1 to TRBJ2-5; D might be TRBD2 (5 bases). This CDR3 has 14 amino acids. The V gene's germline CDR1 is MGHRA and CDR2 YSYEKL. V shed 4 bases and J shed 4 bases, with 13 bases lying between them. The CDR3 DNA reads TGCGCCAGCAGCCGATTGATCGCGGGAGAGACCCAGTACTTC. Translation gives CASSRLIAGETQYF.

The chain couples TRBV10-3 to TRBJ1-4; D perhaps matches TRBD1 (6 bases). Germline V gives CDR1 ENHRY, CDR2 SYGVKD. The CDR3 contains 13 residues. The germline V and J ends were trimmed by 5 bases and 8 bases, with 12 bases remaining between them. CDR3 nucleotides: TGTGCCATCAGTAGGGACAATAAGGAAAAACTGTTTTTT. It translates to CAISRDNKEKLFF.

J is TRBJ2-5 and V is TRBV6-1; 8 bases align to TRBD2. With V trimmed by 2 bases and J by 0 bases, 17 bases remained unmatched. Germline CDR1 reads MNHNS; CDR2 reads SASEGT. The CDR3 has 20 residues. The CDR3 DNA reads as TGTGCCAGCAGTGAATTTCTAAGCGGGGGAACTTTACCCGACCAAGAGACCCAGTACTTC. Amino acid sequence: CASSEFLSGGTLPDQETQYF.

For the CDR3, the DNA is TGTGCCGCCTCTTCATTAGGGGTTCGGGCAGATACGCAGTATTTT. Translation gives CAASSLGVRADTQYF. This chain connects TRBV15 to TRBJ2-3; the D gene is possibly TRBD1 (5 bases). CDR3 length equals 15 residues. Germline V lookup: CDR1 LNHNV, CDR2 YYDKDF (reference sequence). V was shortened by 11 bases and J by 4 bases, with 22 bases between the two germline ends.

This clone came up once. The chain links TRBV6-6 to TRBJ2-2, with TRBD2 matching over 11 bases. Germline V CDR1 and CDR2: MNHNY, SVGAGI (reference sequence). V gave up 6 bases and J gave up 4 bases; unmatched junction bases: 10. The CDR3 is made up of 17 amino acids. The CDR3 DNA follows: TGTGCCAGCAGCCGAACTAGCGGGGGCTCGAGCACCGGGGAGCTGTTTTTT. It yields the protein CASSRTSGGSSTGELFF.

Here the CDR3 reads CASSLAGGTNTGELFF. The CDR3 region has the DNA TGTGCCAGCAGCTTAGCGGGAGGGACGAACACCGGGGAGCTGTTTTTT. The V gene is TRBV7-2, the J gene TRBJ2-2, with 7 bases matching TRBD2. The V gene's germline CDR1 is SGHTA and CDR2 FQGNSA. V trimming: 0 bases; J trimming: 0 bases; junction bases outside the gene matches: 1. The CDR3 runs to 16 residues.

CDR3 protein: CSASNSLTGELFF. The DNA for the CDR3 is TGCAGTGCTAGTAACTCCCTCACCGGGGAGCTGTTTTTT. This chain uses TRBV20-1 with TRBJ2-2; D is unresolved. Germline V gene lookup returns CDR1 DFQATT and CDR2 SNEGSKA (reference sequence). V gave up 3 bases and J gave up 4 bases, with 9 bases separating them. The CDR3 is 13 residues long.

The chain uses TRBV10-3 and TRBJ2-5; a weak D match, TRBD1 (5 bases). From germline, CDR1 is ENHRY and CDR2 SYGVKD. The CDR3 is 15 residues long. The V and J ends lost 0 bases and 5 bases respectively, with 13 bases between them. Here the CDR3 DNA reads TGTGCCATCAGTGAGTCTACAGGTGCCCGTGAGACCCAGTACTTC. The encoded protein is CAISESTGARETQYF.

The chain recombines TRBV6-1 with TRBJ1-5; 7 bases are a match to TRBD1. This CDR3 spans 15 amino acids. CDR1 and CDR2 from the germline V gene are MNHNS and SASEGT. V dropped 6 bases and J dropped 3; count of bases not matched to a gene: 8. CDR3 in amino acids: CASRQGSGPNQPQHF. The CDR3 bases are TGTGCCAGCAGACAGGGGTCGGGGCCCAATCAGCCCCAGCATTTT.